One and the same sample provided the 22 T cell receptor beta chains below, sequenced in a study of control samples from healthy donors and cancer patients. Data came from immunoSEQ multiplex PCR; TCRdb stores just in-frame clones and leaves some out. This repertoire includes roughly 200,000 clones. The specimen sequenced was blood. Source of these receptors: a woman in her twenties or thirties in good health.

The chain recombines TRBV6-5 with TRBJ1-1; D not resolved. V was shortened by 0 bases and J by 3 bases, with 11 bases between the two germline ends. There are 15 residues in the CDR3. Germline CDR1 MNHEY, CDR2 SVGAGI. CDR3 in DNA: TGTGCCAGCAGTTACTCGTTGGGCTCCCACACTGAAGCTTTCTTT. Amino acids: CASSYSLGSHTEAFF.

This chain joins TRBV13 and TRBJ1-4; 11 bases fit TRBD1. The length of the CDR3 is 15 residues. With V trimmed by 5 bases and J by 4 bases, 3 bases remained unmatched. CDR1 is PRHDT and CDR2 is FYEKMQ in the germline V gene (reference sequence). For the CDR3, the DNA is TGTGCCAGCAGCCGGGACAGGGGGGTTAATGAAAAACTGTTTTTT. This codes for CASSRDRGVNEKLFF.

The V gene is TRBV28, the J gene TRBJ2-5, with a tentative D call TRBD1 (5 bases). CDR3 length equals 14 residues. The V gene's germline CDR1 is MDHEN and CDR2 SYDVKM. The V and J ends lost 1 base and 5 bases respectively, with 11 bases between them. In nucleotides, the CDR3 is TGTGCCAGCAGTTTATTGGGGCCACCTGAGACCCAGTACTTC. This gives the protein CASSLLGPPETQYF.

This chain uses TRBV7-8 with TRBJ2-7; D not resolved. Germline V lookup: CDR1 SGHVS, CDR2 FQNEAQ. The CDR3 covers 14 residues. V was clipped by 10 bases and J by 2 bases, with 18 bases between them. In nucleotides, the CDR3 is TGTGCCACCGTCTGGGAAGTAAACCCCTACGAGCAGTACTTC. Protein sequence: CATVWEVNPYEQYF.

This CDR3 is CASSKTSGGAATKNIQYF. Written as DNA, the CDR3 is TGTGCCAGTAGCAAGACTAGCGGGGGGGCCGCAACCAAAAACATTCAGTACTTC. The chain couples TRBV19 to TRBJ2-4; TRBD2 aligns across 14 bases. The V gene's germline CDR1 is LNHDA and CDR2 SQIVND (reference sequence). The CDR3 extends over 18 amino acids. V trimming: 6 bases; J trimming: 2 bases; junction bases outside the gene matches: 9.

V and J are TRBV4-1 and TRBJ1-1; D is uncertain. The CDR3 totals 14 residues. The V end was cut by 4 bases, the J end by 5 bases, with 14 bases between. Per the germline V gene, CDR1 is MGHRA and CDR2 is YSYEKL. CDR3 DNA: TGCGCCAGCAGCCCTTCAGGAGGGTGGACTGAAGCTTTCTTT. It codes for CASSPSGGWTEAFF.

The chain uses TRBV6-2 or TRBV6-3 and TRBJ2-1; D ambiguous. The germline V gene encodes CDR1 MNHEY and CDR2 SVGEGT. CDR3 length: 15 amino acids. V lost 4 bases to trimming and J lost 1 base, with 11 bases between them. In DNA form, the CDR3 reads TGTGCCAGCAGTTCCCTGGAACAGTCCTACAATGAGCAGTTCTTC. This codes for CASSSLEQSYNEQFF.

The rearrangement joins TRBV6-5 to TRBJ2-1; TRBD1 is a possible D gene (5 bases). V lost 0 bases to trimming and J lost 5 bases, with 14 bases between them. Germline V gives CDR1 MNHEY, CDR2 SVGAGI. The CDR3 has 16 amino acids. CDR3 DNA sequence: TGTGCCAGCAGTTACTCCTTCCGGACATCGGACAATGAGCAGTTCTTC. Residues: CASSYSFRTSDNEQFF.

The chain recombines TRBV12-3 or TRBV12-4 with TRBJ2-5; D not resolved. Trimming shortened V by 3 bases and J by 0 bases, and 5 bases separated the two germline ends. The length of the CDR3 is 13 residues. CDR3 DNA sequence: TGTGCCAGCAGTTTTCAGGACCAAGAGACCCAGTACTTC. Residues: CASSFQDQETQYF.

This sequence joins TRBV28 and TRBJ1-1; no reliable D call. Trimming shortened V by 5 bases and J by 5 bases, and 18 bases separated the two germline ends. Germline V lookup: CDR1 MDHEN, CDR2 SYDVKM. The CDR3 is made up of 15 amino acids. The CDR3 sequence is CASSVSGVWETEAFF. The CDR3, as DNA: TGTGCCAGCAGTGTTTCGGGAGTCTGGGAGACTGAAGCTTTCTTT.

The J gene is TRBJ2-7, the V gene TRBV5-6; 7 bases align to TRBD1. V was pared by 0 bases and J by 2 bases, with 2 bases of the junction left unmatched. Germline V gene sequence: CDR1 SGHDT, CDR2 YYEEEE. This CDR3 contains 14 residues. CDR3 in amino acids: CASSLGGQTYEQYF. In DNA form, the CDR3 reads TGTGCCAGCAGCTTGGGGGGACAGACCTACGAGCAGTACTTC.

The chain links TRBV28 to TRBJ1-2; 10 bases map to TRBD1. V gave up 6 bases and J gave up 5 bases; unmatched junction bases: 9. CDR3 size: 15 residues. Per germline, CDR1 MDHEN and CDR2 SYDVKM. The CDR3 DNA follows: TGTGCCAGCAGCCCCCCGGACAGGGGGATGTATGGCTACACCTTC. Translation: CASSPPDRGMYGYTF.

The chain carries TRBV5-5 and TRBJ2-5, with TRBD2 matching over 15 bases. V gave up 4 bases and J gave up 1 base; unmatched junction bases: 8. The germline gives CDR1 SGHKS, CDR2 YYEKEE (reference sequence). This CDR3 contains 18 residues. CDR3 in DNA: TGTGCCAGCAGCATAGGACTAGCGGGGGGGCCTCTCCAAGAGACCCAGTACTTC. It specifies CASSIGLAGGPLQETQYF.

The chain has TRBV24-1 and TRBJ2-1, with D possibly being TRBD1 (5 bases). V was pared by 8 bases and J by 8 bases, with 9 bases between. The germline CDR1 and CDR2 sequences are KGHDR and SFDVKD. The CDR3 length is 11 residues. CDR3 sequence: CATTSRDEQFF. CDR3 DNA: TGTGCCACCACCAGCAGGGATGAGCAGTTCTTC.

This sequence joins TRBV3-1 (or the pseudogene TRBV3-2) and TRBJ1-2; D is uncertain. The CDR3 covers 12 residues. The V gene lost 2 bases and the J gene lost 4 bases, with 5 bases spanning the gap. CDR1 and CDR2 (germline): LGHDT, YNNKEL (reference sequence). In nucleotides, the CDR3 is TGTGCCAGCAGCCAACTACTCTATGGCTACACCTTC. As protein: CASSQLLYGYTF.

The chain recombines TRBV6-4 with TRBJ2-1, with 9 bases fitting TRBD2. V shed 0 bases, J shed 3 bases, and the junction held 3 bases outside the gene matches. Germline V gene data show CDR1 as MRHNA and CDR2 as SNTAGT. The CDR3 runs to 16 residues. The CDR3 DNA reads TGTGCCAGCAGTGACTCAGGCGGGGGGGACTACAATGAGCAGTTCTTC. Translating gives CASSDSGGGDYNEQFF.

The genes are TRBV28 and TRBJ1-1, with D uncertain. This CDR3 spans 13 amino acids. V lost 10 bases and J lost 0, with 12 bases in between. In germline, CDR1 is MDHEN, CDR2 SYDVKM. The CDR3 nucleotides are TGTGCCACCCTCCAGATACTGAACACTGAAGCTTTCTTT. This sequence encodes CATLQILNTEAFF. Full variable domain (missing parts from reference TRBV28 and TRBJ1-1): DVKVTQSSRYLVKRTGEKVFLECVQDMDHENMFWYRQDPGLGLRLIYFSYDVKMKEKGDIPEGYSVSREKKERFSLILESASTNQTSMYLCATLQILNTEAFFGQGTRLTVV.

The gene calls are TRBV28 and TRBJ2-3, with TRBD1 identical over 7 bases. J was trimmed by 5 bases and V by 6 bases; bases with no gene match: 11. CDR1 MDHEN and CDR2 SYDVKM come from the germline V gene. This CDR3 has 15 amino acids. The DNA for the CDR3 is TGTGCCAGCAGGGTAATACAGGGGAAACTAGATACGCAGTATTTT. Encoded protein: CASRVIQGKLDTQYF.

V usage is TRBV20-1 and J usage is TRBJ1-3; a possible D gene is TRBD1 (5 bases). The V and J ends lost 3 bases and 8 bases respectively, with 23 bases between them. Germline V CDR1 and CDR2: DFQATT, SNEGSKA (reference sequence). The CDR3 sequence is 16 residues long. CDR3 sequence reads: CSASSLQGFRSDTIYF. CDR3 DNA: TGCAGTGCTAGTTCCCTGCAGGGCTTCAGATCGGACACCATATATTTT.

Written as DNA, the CDR3 is TGCGCCAGCAGCTTGGTGGCAGGGGGGCAGCCCCAGCATTTT. Translation gives CASSLVAGGQPQHF. The gene calls are TRBV5-1 and TRBJ1-5; TRBD1 matches at 7 bases. CDR3 length: 14 residues. The V gene's germline CDR1 is SGHRS and CDR2 YFSETQ. With 0 bases clipped from V and 7 bases from J, the junction kept 4 bases outside the gene matches.

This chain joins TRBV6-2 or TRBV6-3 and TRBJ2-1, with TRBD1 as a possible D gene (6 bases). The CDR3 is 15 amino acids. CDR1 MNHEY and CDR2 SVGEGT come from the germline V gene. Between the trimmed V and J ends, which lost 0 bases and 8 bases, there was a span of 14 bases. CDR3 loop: CASSYSNRVSDEQFF. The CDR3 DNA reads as TGTGCCAGCAGTTACTCGAACAGGGTCAGCGATGAGCAGTTCTTC.

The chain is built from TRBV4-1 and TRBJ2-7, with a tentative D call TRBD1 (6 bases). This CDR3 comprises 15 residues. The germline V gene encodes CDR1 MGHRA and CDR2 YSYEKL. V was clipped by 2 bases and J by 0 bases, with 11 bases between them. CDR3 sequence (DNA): TGCGCCAGCAGCCAACCTACCAGGGGCTCCTACGAGCAGTACTTC. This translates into CASSQPTRGSYEQYF.